The entry that follows covers one TCR beta chain sequence. Antigen: not known. The sample originates from a study of glioma-infiltrating T cells after dendritic cell vaccination. On the study more broadly: Patients received autologous tumor lysate-pulsed dendritic cell vaccination between about 2003 and 2013.

TCRB CDR3 was amplified from 2 ug genomic DNA or less. Profiling relied on immunoSEQ multiplex PCR, and the TCRdb table lists in-frame clones only, not all of them. The sample lists 50,000 to 70,000 clones, roughly 80% occurring once. Study-level results: The cohort had few patients with full blood and tumor sets. TCR clonality showed no direct relationship with survival.

Germline-derived CDR1 and CDR2 are MNHEY and SMNVEV (reference sequence). V gave up 3 bases and J gave up 1 base, with 9 bases separating them. CDR3 length: 15 residues. As for time point: after dendritic cell vaccination, including at tumor progression/relapse. This clonotype was sampled from a human donor with glioblastoma. The rearrangement uses TRBV27 and TRBJ2-2, with D possibly TRBD1 on 6 matching bases. Sequenced material: blood, taken after dendritic cell vaccination. For the CDR3, the DNA is TGTGCCAGCAGTTTTTTGGGACAGAACACCGGGGAGCTGTTTTTT. Translation gives CASSFLGQNTGELFF.